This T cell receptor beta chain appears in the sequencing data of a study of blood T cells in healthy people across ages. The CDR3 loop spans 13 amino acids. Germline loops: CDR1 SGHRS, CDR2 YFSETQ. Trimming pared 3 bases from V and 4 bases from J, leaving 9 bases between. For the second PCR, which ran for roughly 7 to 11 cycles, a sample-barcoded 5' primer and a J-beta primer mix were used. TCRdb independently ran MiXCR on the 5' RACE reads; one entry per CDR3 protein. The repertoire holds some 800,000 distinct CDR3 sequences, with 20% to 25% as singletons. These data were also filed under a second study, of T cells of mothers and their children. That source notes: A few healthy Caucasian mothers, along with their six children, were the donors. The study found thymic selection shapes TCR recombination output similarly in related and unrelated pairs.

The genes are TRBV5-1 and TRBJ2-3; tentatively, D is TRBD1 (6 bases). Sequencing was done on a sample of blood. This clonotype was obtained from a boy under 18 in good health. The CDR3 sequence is CASSSGQADTQYF. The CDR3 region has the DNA TGCGCCAGCAGCTCGGGACAAGCAGATACGCAGTATTTT.